The 2 T cell receptor beta chains below were found in one sample sequenced in a study of T-cell memory formation after mild COVID-19. From the 5' RACE reads, TCRdb called clonotypes with MiXCR, one entry per CDR3 protein. This table has about 430,000 distinct CDR3 sequences, 24% appearing once. The sequencing input was PBMCs or a T cell subset sorted from them (not recorded which). Every receptor here comes from an adult woman who had mild COVID-19 (a few samples of this study predate the infection). Cell type and time point are not known.

This clonotype has a handful of counts. V and J are TRBV4-1 and TRBJ2-1; the D is unclear. This CDR3 is 16 amino acids long. CDR1 and CDR2 from the germline V gene are MGHRA and YSYEKL. The germline V and J ends were trimmed by 0 bases and 0 bases, with 9 bases remaining between them. Written as DNA, the CDR3 is TGCGCCAGCAGCCAAGATAAGGGTTACTCCTACAATGAGCAGTTCTTC. Its protein is CASSQDKGYSYNEQFF.

This clonotype was found a few times. The V call is TRBV5-1, the J call TRBJ2-3; a weak D match, TRBD2 (6 bases). Trimming removed 4 bases from V and 1 base from J, with 19 bases in between. Germline V gives CDR1 SGHRS, CDR2 YFSETQ. This CDR3 is 17 amino acids long. Written as DNA, the CDR3 is TGCGCCAGCAGCACCGGGACTTCCCATGAGGGCACAGATACGCAGTATTTT. Protein sequence: CASSTGTSHEGTDTQYF.